This TCR beta chain was profiled in a study of PD-1 blockade in classical Hodgkin lymphoma. Study-wide results and limits: It was CD4+ TCR diversity, not CD8+, that rose significantly by C4D1. Reported baseline diversity: healthy donors highest, relapsed/refractory patients lowest. Similar baseline diversity was found in complete responders and newly diagnosed patients. The drivers behind the repertoire differences, possibly disease activity or prior therapy, remain undefined.

Here immunoSEQ multiplex PCR was the method, and the copy in TCRdb shows in-frame clones only, minus some. The sample gives about 98,000 clones, about four fifths of which show up once; approximately 15% is in the top ten. The CDR3 length is 14 residues. With 0 bases removed from V and 1 base from J, the gap between germline ends came to 7 bases. Germline CDR1 SGDLS, CDR2 YYNGEE. This clone occurred a few times. As yet, its antigen is unknown. All patients relapsed after autologous stem cell transplantation, and brentuximab vedotin exposure varied. The chain has TRBV9 and TRBJ1-1; no reliable D call. The input for sequencing was peripheral blood mononuclear cells (PBMCs), taken before the second cycle of nivolumab. This sequence originates from a human donor with classical Hodgkin lymphoma. The CDR3 nucleotides read TGTGCCAGCAGCGTAGACGAGGGGAACACTGAAGCTTTCTTT. It is translated as CASSVDEGNTEAFF.